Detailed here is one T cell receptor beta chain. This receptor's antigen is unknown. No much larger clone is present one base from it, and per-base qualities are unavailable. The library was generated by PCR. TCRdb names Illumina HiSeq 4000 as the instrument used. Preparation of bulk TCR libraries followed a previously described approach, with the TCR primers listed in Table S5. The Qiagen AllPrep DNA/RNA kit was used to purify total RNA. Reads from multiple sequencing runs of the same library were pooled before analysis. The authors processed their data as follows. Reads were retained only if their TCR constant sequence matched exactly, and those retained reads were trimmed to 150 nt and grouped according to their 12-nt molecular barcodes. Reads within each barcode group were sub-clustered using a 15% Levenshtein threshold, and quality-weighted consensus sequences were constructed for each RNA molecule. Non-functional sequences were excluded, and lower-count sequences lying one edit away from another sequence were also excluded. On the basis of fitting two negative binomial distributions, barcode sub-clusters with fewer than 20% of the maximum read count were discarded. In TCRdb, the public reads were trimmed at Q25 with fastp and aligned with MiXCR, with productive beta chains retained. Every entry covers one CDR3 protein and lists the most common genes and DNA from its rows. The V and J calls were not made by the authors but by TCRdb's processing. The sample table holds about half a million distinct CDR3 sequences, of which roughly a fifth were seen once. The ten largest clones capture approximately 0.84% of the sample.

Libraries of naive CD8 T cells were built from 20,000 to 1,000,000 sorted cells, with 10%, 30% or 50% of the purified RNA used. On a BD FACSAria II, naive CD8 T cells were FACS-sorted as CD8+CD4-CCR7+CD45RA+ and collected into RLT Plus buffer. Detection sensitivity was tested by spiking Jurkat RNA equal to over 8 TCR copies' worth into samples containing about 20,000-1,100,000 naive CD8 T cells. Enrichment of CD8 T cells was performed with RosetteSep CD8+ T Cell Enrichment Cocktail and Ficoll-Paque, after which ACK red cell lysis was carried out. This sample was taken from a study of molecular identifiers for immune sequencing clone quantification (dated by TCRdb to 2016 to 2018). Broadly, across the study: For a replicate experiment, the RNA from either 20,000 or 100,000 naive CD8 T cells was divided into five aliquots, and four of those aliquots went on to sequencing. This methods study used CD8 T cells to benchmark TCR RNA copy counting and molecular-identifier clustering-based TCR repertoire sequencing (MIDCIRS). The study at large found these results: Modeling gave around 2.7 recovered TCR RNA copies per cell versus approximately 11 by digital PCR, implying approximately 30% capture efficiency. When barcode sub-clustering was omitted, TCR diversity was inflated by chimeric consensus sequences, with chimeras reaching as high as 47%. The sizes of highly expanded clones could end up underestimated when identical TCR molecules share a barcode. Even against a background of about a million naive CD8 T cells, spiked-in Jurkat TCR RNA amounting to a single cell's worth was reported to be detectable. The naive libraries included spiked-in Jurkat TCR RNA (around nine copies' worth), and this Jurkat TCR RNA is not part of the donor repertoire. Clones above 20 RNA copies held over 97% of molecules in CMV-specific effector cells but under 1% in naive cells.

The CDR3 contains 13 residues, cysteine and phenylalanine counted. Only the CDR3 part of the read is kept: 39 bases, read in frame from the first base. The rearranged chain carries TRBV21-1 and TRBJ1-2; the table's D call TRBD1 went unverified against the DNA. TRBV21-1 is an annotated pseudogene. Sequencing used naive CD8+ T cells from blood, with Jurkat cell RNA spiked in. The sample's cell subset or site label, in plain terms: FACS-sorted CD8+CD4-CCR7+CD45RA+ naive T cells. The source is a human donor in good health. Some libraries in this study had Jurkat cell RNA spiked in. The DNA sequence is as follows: TGTGCCAGCAGCAACAGGGATCACTATGGCTACACCTTC. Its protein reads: CASSNRDHYGYTF.